The T cell receptor (beta chain) described here comes from a study of cytotoxic CD8 clonotypes in ibrutinib-treated CLL. Study-level background: With a range of 6 to 36, the median treatment time before response samples were taken was more than 10 months. The average sample held approximately 240,000 productive templates and 96,000 or so productive rearrangements.

Produced via immunoSEQ multiplex PCR; TCRdb's table is partial and in-frame only. Here the sample spans roughly 200,000 clones, 70% being singletons. From germline, CDR1 is LGHNT and CDR2 FRNRAP. The CDR3 covers 17 residues. Trimming left V 0 bases short and J 3 bases short, with 17 bases between. The receptor was isolated from a human donor with chronic lymphocytic leukemia. The genes are TRBV12-5 and TRBJ2-5, with D possibly matching TRBD2 (7 bases). The sequencing used PBMCs, collected after 12 months of ibrutinib treatment. CDR3 protein: CASGLVMGGPSEETQYF. CDR3 coding DNA: TGTGCTAGTGGTTTGGTTATGGGGGGGCCAAGCGAAGAGACCCAGTACTTC.